These 29 T cell receptor beta chains were sequenced from one sample in a study of blood T cell repertoires in COVID-19. The assay was immunoSEQ multiplex PCR, and TCRdb's table has in-frame clones only and misses some. Among 130,000 to 150,000 clones, around nine tenths were seen once, and the ten largest hold approximately 4%. The sequenced material came from peripheral blood. Source of these receptors: a woman aged 40 to 50 with acute or convalescent COVID-19.

The V gene is TRBV11-2, the J gene TRBJ2-7; no definite D call. The length of the CDR3 is 14 residues. Germline CDR1 reads SGHAT; CDR2 reads FQNNGV. V was pared by 5 bases and J by 5 bases, with 16 bases between. CDR3 loop: CASSPPEASDEQYF. Written as DNA, the CDR3 is TGTGCCAGCAGCCCCCCCGAAGCGTCTGACGAGCAGTACTTC.

Notes on this clone: Additional DNA sequences in this sample encode the identical CDR3. This rearrangement joins TRBV5-1 to TRBJ2-1; D possibly corresponds to TRBD2 (5 bases). Germline lookup yields CDR1 SGHRS and CDR2 YFSETQ. Trimming removed 0 bases from V and 2 bases from J, with 6 bases in between. The CDR3 runs to 14 residues. CDR3 nucleotide sequence: TGCGCCAGCAGCTTGGGGGGAGCCTACAATGAGCAGTTCTTC. Protein: CASSLGGAYNEQFF.

This clone has only one observation. This chain links TRBV7-2 with TRBJ2-5, with 7 positions matching TRBD2. CDR1 and CDR2 from the germline V gene are SGHTA and FQGNSA. This CDR3 is built from 18 residues. Trimming cost V 1 base and J 2 bases; bases outside gene matches: 13. The CDR3 DNA reads TGTGCCAGCAGCTTAGGTTATGGGTTGAAGCGGGAACAAGAGACCCAGTACTTC. It encodes CASSLGYGLKREQETQYF.

This clone was seen a single time. The V and J genes are TRBV4-2 and TRBJ1-5; no firm D call. CDR3 length: 14 residues. CDR1 LGHNA and CDR2 YNFKEQ come from the germline V gene. V dropped 0 bases and J dropped 5 bases, with 8 bases sitting between them. Here the CDR3 reads CASSQDNTDQPQHF. CDR3 sequence (DNA): TGTGCCAGCAGCCAAGATAATACGGATCAGCCCCAGCATTTT.

The rearrangement joins TRBV6-5 to TRBJ2-7; D is ambiguous. The CDR3 length is 13 residues. V was pared by 7 bases and J by 4 bases, with 14 bases between. Germline lookup yields CDR1 MNHEY and CDR2 SVGAGI. The CDR3 protein is CASTLERSYEQYF. CDR3 coding DNA: TGTGCCAGCACCCTAGAGCGTTCGTACGAGCAGTACTTC.

Comment on this clone: At the DNA level, this CDR3 is encoded by other sequences in the same sample as well. The CDR3 region is CASRSRGQNTEAFF. CDR3 nucleotide sequence: TGTGCCAGTAGGAGCAGGGGGCAAAACACTGAAGCTTTCTTT. V gene TRBV19 combines with J gene TRBJ1-1; TRBD1 matches at 8 bases. Germline V gives CDR1 LNHDA, CDR2 SQIVND (reference sequence). J lost 2 bases, V lost 6 bases, and 5 bases had no gene match. The CDR3 contains 14 residues.

The genes are TRBV18 and TRBJ1-1; D uncertain. This CDR3 has 13 residues. The germline V gene has CDR1 KGHSH and CDR2 LQKENI. Deletions cut 6 bases from V and 0 bases from J, with 8 bases between. The CDR3 DNA sequence: TGTGCCAGCTCTCCTCAGGTGAACACTGAAGCTTTCTTT. This translates into CASSPQVNTEAFF.

The V gene is TRBV7-8, the J gene TRBJ1-2; D not certain. Germline V gene sequence: CDR1 SGHVS, CDR2 FQNEAQ. The germline V and J ends were trimmed by 1 base and 2 bases, with 11 bases remaining between them. There are 15 residues in the CDR3. CDR3 sequence: CASSLGAGRNYGYTF. In DNA, the CDR3 is TGTGCCAGCAGCTTAGGAGCAGGAAGGAACTATGGCTACACCTTC.

The V and J genes are TRBV4-3 and TRBJ2-7, with 7 bases lining up with TRBD1. J lost 2 bases, V lost 0 bases, and 7 bases had no gene match. CDR3 length: 16 residues. CDR1 and CDR2 from the germline V gene are LGHNA and YSLEER. The CDR3 DNA is TGCGCCAGCAGCCAAGATCAGACAGGGTCTACCTACGAGCAGTACTTC. Translating it yields CASSQDQTGSTYEQYF.

This rearrangement joins TRBV6-5 to TRBJ1-5; no firm D call. The CDR3 loop spans 12 amino acids. Trimming shortened V by 8 bases and J by 8 bases, and 13 bases separated the two germline ends. Germline V lookup: CDR1 MNHEY, CDR2 SVGAGI. The CDR3: CASFGIIEPQHF. CDR3 coding DNA: TGTGCCAGCTTCGGGATCATCGAGCCCCAGCATTTT.

V usage is TRBV7-8 and J usage is TRBJ2-5, with 9 bases that match TRBD1. Trimming removed 5 bases from V and 2 bases from J; junction bases left unmatched: 15. CDR1 is SGHVS and CDR2 is FQNEAQ in the germline V gene. The CDR3 is 18 amino acids. The CDR3 DNA sequence: TGTGCCAGCAGCCCTGCACTTGCGGACAGGGGATTACAAGAGACCCAGTACTTC. Translated, it gives CASSPALADRGLQETQYF.

The rearrangement joins TRBV28 to TRBJ1-4; D is unclear. Germline loops: CDR1 MDHEN, CDR2 SYDVKM. This CDR3 region has 15 residues. The V end was cut by 4 bases, the J end by 2 bases, with 11 bases between. CDR3 sequence: CASSSWFETNEKLFF. CDR3 bases: TGTGCCAGCAGTTCCTGGTTTGAGACTAATGAAAAACTGTTTTTT.

This clone is labeled as medium-sized. The chain joins TRBV6-2 or TRBV6-3 to TRBJ2-3; 8 bases line up with TRBD2. V lost 0 bases, J lost 4 bases, and 3 bases stayed unmatched. Germline lookup yields CDR1 MNHEY and CDR2 SVGEGT. The CDR3 contains 15 residues. CDR3 amino acids: CASSYSSGSADTQYF. In DNA form, the CDR3 reads TGTGCCAGCAGTTACTCAAGCGGGAGTGCAGATACGCAGTATTTT.

This sequence joins TRBV2 and TRBJ1-6; D is undetermined. CDR3 length equals 15 residues. Trimming shortened V by 2 bases and J by 6 bases, and 11 bases separated the two germline ends. Looked up from germline, CDR1 is SNHLY and CDR2 is FYNNEI. The CDR3 nucleotides are TGTGCCAGCAGTGAAATCGGGAGAGCTAATTCACCCCTCCACTTT. As protein: CASSEIGRANSPLHF. Combining the CDR3 with reference TRBV2 and TRBJ1-6 gives the whole variable domain EPEVTQTPSHQVTQMGQEVILRCVPISNHLYFYWYRQILGQKVEFLVSFYNNEISEKSEIFDDQFSVERPDGSNFTLKIRSTKLEDSAMYFCASSEIGRANSPLHFGNGTRLTVT.

The chain links TRBV5-5 to TRBJ1-2; 9 bases align to TRBD1. The CDR3 is 15 amino acids. V lost 0 bases, J lost 3 bases, and 3 bases stayed unmatched. Germline CDR1 and CDR2: SGHKS and YYEKEE (reference sequence). CDR3 region: CASSLAGTGYYGYTF. CDR3 bases: TGTGCCAGCAGCTTGGCCGGGACAGGGTACTATGGCTACACCTTC.

The sample holds one count of this clone. V usage is TRBV19 and J usage is TRBJ1-5, with TRBD1 matching over 7 bases. The CDR3 has 18 amino acids. V shed 5 bases and J 0 bases; nucleotides not matched to a gene: 13. CDR1 is LNHDA, CDR2 SQIVND, per germline (reference sequence). The CDR3 bases are TGTGCCAGTAGTCGATTACAGGGGAGCGGAGGTAGCAATCAGCCCCAGCATTTT. Protein sequence: CASSRLQGSGGSNQPQHF.

Concerning this clone itself: One end of the junction is discordant with germline, which a read error may explain. The chain recombines TRBV2 with TRBJ2-7, with 7 bases identical to TRBD1. CDR3 length: 15 residues. The V gene's germline CDR1 is SNHLY and CDR2 FYNNEI. The DNA for the CDR3 is TGTGCCAGCAGCGAAGGGGACAGATCCTCCTACGAGCAGTACTTC. Encoded protein: CASSEGDRSSYEQYF.

Only a few counts were recorded for this clone. The J gene is TRBJ2-7, the V gene TRBV19; D is perhaps TRBD2 (5 bases). This CDR3 is 13 amino acids long. Germline values: CDR1 LNHDA, CDR2 SQIVND (reference sequence). The V end was cut by 4 bases, the J end by 0 bases, with 7 bases between. In DNA form, the CDR3 reads TGTGCCAGTAGTAGTAGCGTCTCCTACGAGCAGTACTTC. It is translated as CASSSSVSYEQYF.

The CDR3 DNA reads TGTGCCAGCAGCTTCCCGCCAAAAGGGGCGAACACCGGGGAGCTGTTTTTT. Translated, it gives CASSFPPKGANTGELFF. This chain links TRBV7-6 with TRBJ2-2; tentatively, D is TRBD1 (5 bases). CDR1 is SGHVS, CDR2 FNYEAQ, per germline. V gave up 3 bases and J gave up 0 bases, with 14 bases separating them. This CDR3 is built from 17 residues.

This clone was seen only once. The DNA for the CDR3 is TGCAGCGTTGGACTCGACCTCTATGGCTACACCTTC. Translation: CSVGLDLYGYTF. V is TRBV29-1 and J is TRBJ1-2; D unclear. CDR1 and CDR2 (germline): SQVTM, ANQGSEA. The CDR3 sequence is 12 residues long. V dropped 4 bases and J dropped 4 bases, with 10 bases sitting between them.

The V gene is TRBV12-3 or TRBV12-4, the J gene TRBJ2-7; possible D gene TRBD1, 6 bases. This CDR3 is 12 amino acids long. V lost 6 bases, J lost 6 bases, and 12 bases lay in between. This CDR3 is CASREQGSEQYF. The DNA of the CDR3 is TGTGCCAGCAGAGAACAGGGATCCGAGCAGTACTTC.

This clone appeared once. V gene TRBV4-3 combines with J gene TRBJ1-5; the D is unclear. This CDR3 has 15 residues. V was trimmed by 1 base and J by 0 bases, leaving 7 bases between them. The germline CDR1 and CDR2 sequences are LGHNA and YSLEER. CDR3 protein: CASSQAGSSNQPQHF. The CDR3 region has the DNA TGCGCCAGCAGCCAAGCCGGGAGTAGCAATCAGCCCCAGCATTTT.

This clone was seen just once. The chain combines TRBV6-2 or TRBV6-3 with TRBJ2-7; D is ambiguous. Between the trimmed V and J ends, which lost 0 bases and 0 bases, there was a span of 3 bases. The CDR3 is 13 amino acids. Germline V gene sequence: CDR1 MNHEY, CDR2 SVGEGT. The CDR3 DNA reads TGTGCCAGCAGTTACTCCAACTCCTACGAGCAGTACTTC. Translating it yields CASSYSNSYEQYF.

The chain employs TRBV3-1 (or the pseudogene TRBV3-2) and TRBJ2-2; 11 bases match TRBD2. The CDR3 totals 16 residues. V shed 1 base, J shed 3 bases, and the junction held 1 base outside the gene matches. Per the germline V gene, CDR1 is LGHDT and CDR2 is YNNKEL (reference sequence). CDR3 DNA sequence: TGTGCCAGCAGCCAAGGGACTAGCGGGTACACCGGGGAGCTGTTTTTT. This codes for CASSQGTSGYTGELFF.

CDR3 sequence (DNA): TGTGCCAGCAGCTTTTCGCGAACAGGCAGGGAGCAGTTCTTC. Its translation: CASSFSRTGREQFF. The chain has TRBV7-2 and TRBJ2-1; D may be TRBD1 (5 bases). Trimming removed 3 bases at V and 10 bases at J, with 16 bases between. CDR3 size: 14 residues. Germline lookup yields CDR1 SGHTA and CDR2 FQGNSA.

DNA of the CDR3: TGTGCCAGCAGCTTAGGTGTTTATAGCAATCAGCCCCAGCATTTT. The encoded protein is CASSLGVYSNQPQHF. The genes are TRBV9 and TRBJ1-5; D gene ambiguous. V was shortened by 4 bases and J by 0 bases, with 11 bases between the two germline ends. The CDR3 contains 15 residues. The germline CDR1 and CDR2 sequences are SGDLS and YYNGEE.

The rearrangement joins TRBV11-2 to TRBJ2-5, with D possibly matching TRBD2 (6 bases). V lost 4 bases, J lost 2 bases, and 17 bases lay in between. CDR1 and CDR2 (germline): SGHAT, FQNNGV. CDR3 length: 16 amino acids. The CDR3 DNA reads TGTGCCAGCAGCTGGGGAACCGGGACTTTGCAAGAGACCCAGTACTTC. The encoded protein is CASSWGTGTLQETQYF.

The chain employs TRBV6-5 and TRBJ1-6, with TRBD1 as a possible D gene (6 bases). The germline gives CDR1 MNHEY, CDR2 SVGAGI. The V gene lost 0 bases and the J gene lost 4 bases, with 10 bases spanning the gap. The CDR3 is made up of 16 amino acids. The CDR3 DNA is TGTGCCAGCAGTTACTCGACCAGGGGATATAATTCACCCCTCCACTTT. Translated: CASSYSTRGYNSPLHF.

The chain joins TRBV7-2 to TRBJ2-4, with 7 nucleotides matching TRBD1. This CDR3 comprises 16 residues. In germline, CDR1 is SGHTA, CDR2 FQGNSA. The V gene end was trimmed by 3 bases and the J gene end by 6 bases; junction bases not matched to a gene: 11. CDR3 nucleotide sequence: TGTGCCAGCAGCTTGGGGACAGTTCGGAGACTAAACATTCAGTACTTC. This sequence encodes CASSLGTVRRLNIQYF.